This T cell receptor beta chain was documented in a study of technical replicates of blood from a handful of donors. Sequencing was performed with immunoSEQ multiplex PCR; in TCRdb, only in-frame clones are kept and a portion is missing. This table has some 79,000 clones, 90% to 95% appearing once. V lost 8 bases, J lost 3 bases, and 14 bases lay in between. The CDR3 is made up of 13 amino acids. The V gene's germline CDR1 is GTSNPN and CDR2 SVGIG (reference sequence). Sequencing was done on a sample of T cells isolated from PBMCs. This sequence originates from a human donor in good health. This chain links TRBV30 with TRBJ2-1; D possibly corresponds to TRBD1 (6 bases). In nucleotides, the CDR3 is TGTGCCGGTGGACAGCCTTTCTACAATGAGCAGTTCTTC. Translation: CAGGQPFYNEQFF.